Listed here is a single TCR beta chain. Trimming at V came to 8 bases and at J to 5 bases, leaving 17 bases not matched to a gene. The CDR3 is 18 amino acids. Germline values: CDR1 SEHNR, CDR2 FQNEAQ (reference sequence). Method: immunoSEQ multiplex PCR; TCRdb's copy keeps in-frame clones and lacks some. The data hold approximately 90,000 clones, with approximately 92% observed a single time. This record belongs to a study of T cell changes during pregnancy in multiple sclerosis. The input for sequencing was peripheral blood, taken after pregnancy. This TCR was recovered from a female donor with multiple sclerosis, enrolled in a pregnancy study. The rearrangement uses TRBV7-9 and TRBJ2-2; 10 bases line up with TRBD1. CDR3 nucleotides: TGTGCCAGCGTGGCGGGGACAGGGGAACGACTGGGGACCGGGGAGCTGTTTTTT. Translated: CASVAGTGERLGTGELFF.